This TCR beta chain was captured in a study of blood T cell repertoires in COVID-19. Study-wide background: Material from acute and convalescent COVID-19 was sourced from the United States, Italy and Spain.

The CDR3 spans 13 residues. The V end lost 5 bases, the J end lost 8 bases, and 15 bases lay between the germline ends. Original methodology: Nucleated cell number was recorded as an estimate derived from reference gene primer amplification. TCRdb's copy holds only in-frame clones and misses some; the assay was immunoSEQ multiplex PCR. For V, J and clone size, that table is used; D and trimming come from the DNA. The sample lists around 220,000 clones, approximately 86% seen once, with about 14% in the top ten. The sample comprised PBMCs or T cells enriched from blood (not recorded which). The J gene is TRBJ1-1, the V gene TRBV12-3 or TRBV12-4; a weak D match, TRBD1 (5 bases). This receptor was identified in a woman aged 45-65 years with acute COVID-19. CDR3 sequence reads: CASSTGLQLEAFF. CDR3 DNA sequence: TGTGCCAGCAGTACGGGACTCCAGCTCGAAGCTTTCTTT.